A single sample gave rise to the 16 T cell receptor beta chains below, sequenced in a study of T-cell reconstitution after alpha-beta-depleted transplantation in children. This sample's TCRbeta library carried unique molecular identifier barcodes. TCRdb ran MiXCR on the PCR reads and lists one entry per CDR3 protein. The data contain about 980,000 distinct CDR3 sequences, 25% to 30% of them singletons. The starting material was PBMCs, mostly from graft donor cells, obtained 360 days after TCRalphabeta/CD19-depleted stem cell transplant. All receptors derive from a boy in the first two years of life who had a stem cell transplant for SCID, so the T cells may come from the graft donor.

This clonotype was seen only once. This chain uses TRBV27 with TRBJ1-2, with 11 positions matching TRBD1. Germline trimming cut 5 bases from V and 8 bases from J; bases unmatched to any gene: 7. Germline-derived CDR1 and CDR2 are MNHEY and SMNVEV (reference sequence). The CDR3 totals 14 residues. The CDR3 sequence is CASSPSGTGGGYTF. In nucleotides, the CDR3 is TGTGCCAGCAGTCCCTCCGGGACAGGGGGGGGCTACACCTTC.

This clonotype was found a few times. The V and J genes are TRBV5-1 and TRBJ2-3; D possibly matches TRBD1 or TRBD2 (5 bases each). Trimming took off 5 bases at V and 0 bases at J, with 13 bases between the two ends. CDR3 length: 15 amino acids. From germline, CDR1 is SGHRS and CDR2 YFSETQ. The CDR3 DNA reads as TGCGCCAGCAGGACGGGGACGGCTAGCACAGATACGCAGTATTTT. Its protein is CASRTGTASTDTQYF.

In DNA, the CDR3 is TGTGCCATCAGTGATCAATCCTACGAGCAGTACTTC. The encoded protein is CAISDQSYEQYF. This rearrangement joins TRBV10-3 to TRBJ2-7, with no clear D. This CDR3 contains 12 residues. The germline CDR1 and CDR2 sequences are ENHRY and SYGVKD. The V and J ends lost 3 bases and 1 base respectively, with 4 bases between them.

The chain recombines TRBV5-5 with TRBJ1-2, with D possibly being TRBD1 (5 bases). V gave up 3 bases and J gave up 0 bases, with 18 bases separating them. The germline V gene has CDR1 SGHKS and CDR2 YYEKEE (reference sequence). The CDR3 loop spans 17 amino acids. The CDR3 sequence is CASSSDSPYRANYGYTF. CDR3 coding DNA: TGTGCCAGCAGCTCCGACAGCCCGTACCGGGCTAACTATGGCTACACCTTC.

This clonotype appeared a few times. The rearrangement links TRBV28 to TRBJ2-1; D is uncertain. V lost 6 bases and J 1 base, leaving 13 bases between the germline ends. Germline loops: CDR1 MDHEN, CDR2 SYDVKM. The CDR3 has 15 amino acids. In nucleotides, the CDR3 is TGTGCCAGCAGCCCCCGGCCGGAGTCCTACAATGAGCAGTTCTTC. Protein: CASSPRPESYNEQFF.

V and J are TRBV29-1 and TRBJ2-7, with 7 bases matching TRBD2. Germline CDR1 SQVTM, CDR2 ANQGSEA. The CDR3 runs 13 residues. The ends lost 0 bases at V and 11 bases at J; junction bases unmatched: 10. The CDR3 region is CSVEDPSGAVEYF. CDR3 in DNA: TGCAGCGTTGAAGATCCTAGCGGCGCGGTGGAGTACTTC.

V is TRBV7-8 and J is TRBJ2-6; TRBD1 or TRBD2 may be the D gene (5 bases each). The CDR3 sequence is 17 residues long. Germline values: CDR1 SGHVS, CDR2 FQNEAQ. V shed 2 bases and J shed 4 bases, with 15 bases lying between them. The CDR3 reads CASSLILGVGGANVLTF. The CDR3 nucleotides are TGTGCCAGCAGCTTAATTCTGGGGGTAGGGGGGGCCAACGTCCTGACTTTC. The full variable domain, its missing parts supplied by reference TRBV7-8 and TRBJ2-6, is GAGVSQSPRYKVAKRGQDVALRCDPISGHVSLFWYQQALGQGPEFLTYFQNEAQLDKSGLPSDRFFAERPEGSVSTLKIQRTQQEDSAVYLCASSLILGVGGANVLTFGAGSRLTVL.

This clonotype was seen a few times. The chain combines TRBV20-1 with TRBJ2-1; 9 bases match TRBD2. V shed 6 bases, J shed 3 bases, and the junction held 9 bases outside the gene matches. In germline, CDR1 is DFQATT, CDR2 SNEGSKA (reference sequence). This CDR3 is 15 amino acids long. The CDR3 sequence is CSATGLANLYNEQFF. As DNA, the CDR3 is TGCAGTGCCACGGGACTAGCCAACCTCTACAATGAGCAGTTCTTC.

This clonotype was counted between two and nine times. J is TRBJ2-7 and V is TRBV27, with a tentative D call TRBD2 (6 bases). From germline, CDR1 is MNHEY and CDR2 SMNVEV (reference sequence). V gave up 3 bases and J gave up 2 bases, with 11 bases separating them. CDR3 length: 14 amino acids. The DNA of the CDR3 is TGTGCCAGCAGTTTCCGGGGGAAGGCCTACGAGCAGTACTTC. Translated, it gives CASSFRGKAYEQYF.

The genes are TRBV29-1 and TRBJ2-3; TRBD1 matches at 12 bases. The CDR3 consists of 16 residues. Germline V gene sequence: CDR1 SQVTM, CDR2 ANQGSEA. V trimming: 6 bases; J trimming: 4 bases; junction bases outside the gene matches: 11. This CDR3 is CSVKPGGTGGADTQYF. In DNA, the CDR3 is TGCAGCGTCAAACCTGGCGGGACAGGGGGCGCAGATACGCAGTATTTT.

This clonotype was recorded many times. CDR3 in DNA: TGTGCCAGCAGTGTTAAAGAGACCCAGTACTTC. As protein: CASSVKETQYF. The chain combines TRBV12-3 or TRBV12-4 with TRBJ2-5; D is uncertain. The V end lost 5 bases, the J end lost 3 bases, and 4 bases lay between the germline ends. The CDR3 has 11 residues.

The V call is TRBV9, the J call TRBJ2-7; TRBD1 matches 7 bases. CDR3 length: 14 residues. V shed 4 bases and J 1 base; nucleotides not matched to a gene: 5. In germline, CDR1 is SGDLS, CDR2 YYNGEE. The CDR3 nucleotides read TGTGCCAGCAGCACGCGACAGGGTTCCTACGAGCAGTACTTC. It encodes CASSTRQGSYEQYF.

This clonotype was counted between two and nine times. The V call is TRBV2, the J call TRBJ2-2; 9 positions agree with TRBD1. CDR1 is SNHLY, CDR2 FYNNEI, per germline. CDR3 length equals 16 residues. After removal of 7 bases from V and 1 base from J, the junction contained 7 bases not matched to a gene. The CDR3 sequence: CASTGWDRENTGELFF. The DNA of the CDR3 is TGTGCCAGCACGGGTTGGGACAGGGAGAACACCGGGGAGCTGTTTTTT.

The genes are TRBV20-1 and TRBJ2-1; TRBD2 aligns across 7 bases. The germline V gene encodes CDR1 DFQATT and CDR2 SNEGSKA (reference sequence). The CDR3 totals 15 residues. V lost 3 bases, J lost 6 bases, and 11 bases stayed unmatched. Written as DNA, the CDR3 is TGCAGTGCTAGGCGGGAGTCAGTAGTCTCCAATGAGCAGTTCTTC. It is translated as CSARRESVVSNEQFF.

The sample holds many counts of this clonotype. This chain links TRBV20-1 with TRBJ1-1, with a possible D match to TRBD1 (5 bases). Trimming removed 7 bases at V and 1 base at J, with 10 bases between. The CDR3 sequence is 12 residues long. Germline V gives CDR1 DFQATT, CDR2 SNEGSKA (reference sequence). CDR3: CSVRTPNTEAFF. The DNA for the CDR3 is TGCAGTGTCCGGACACCGAACACTGAAGCTTTCTTT.

The table lists this clonotype with a few counts. Here the CDR3 DNA reads TGTGCCAGCAGCCCACGGAACGATAACAATGAGCAGTTCTTC. This codes for CASSPRNDNNEQFF. The chain carries TRBV9 and TRBJ2-1; unclear D gene. CDR1 is SGDLS and CDR2 is YYNGEE in the germline V gene. The CDR3 runs 14 residues. V dropped 4 bases and J dropped 5 bases, with 13 bases sitting between them.